Given below is one TCR beta chain in context. What it recognizes is unknown. Only one base separates this from a far larger clonotype, so it likely reflects a read error. This sample stems from a study of shared clonotypes between healthy human individuals. Overall study context: Serving as donors were two women and a few men, whose ages spanned 18 to 49. General observations from the study: What limited the represented genetic and exposure-history diversity was the small number of donors.

Unsorted samples drew genomic DNA from roughly 96 million PBMCs. Germline CDR1 and CDR2: SGHAT and FQNNGV. The length of the CDR3 is 15 residues. With 5 bases removed from V and 3 bases from J, the gap between germline ends came to 17 bases. The team ran DNA from unsorted PBMCs on ten immunoSEQ deep assay plates for sequencing. Here immunoSEQ multiplex PCR was the method, and the copy in TCRdb shows in-frame clones only, minus some. The sample shows about half a million clones, approximately 84% of them seen only once. The clonotype comes from a woman aged 40 to 55 in good health. Some clones in this sample may be carry-over from other donors' samples. Sample: PBMCs. The V and J genes are TRBV11-2 and TRBJ2-7; D possibly uses TRBD1 or TRBD2 (6 bases each). CDR3 DNA sequence: TGTGCCAGCAGCCAAGTTCGGGGGCGTGGCTACGAGCAGTACTTC. Translation gives CASSQVRGRGYEQYF.